This TCR beta chain was profiled in a study of technical replicates of blood from several donors (dated by TCRdb to between 2016 and 2019). Looking up the germline V gene (reference sequence) yields CDR1 LNHDA and CDR2 SQIVND. V is cut by 7 bases and J by 4 bases, and the space between the germline ends is 22 bases. Counted from cysteine to phenylalanine, this CDR3 has 16 amino acids. Only the CDR3 DNA stays, 48 bases, in frame from base 1. Details on this clone: There is no known antigen for this receptor. No per-base quality is available; no much larger clone lies one base away.

The library was produced with the immunoSEQ multiplex PCR assay. Held by TCRdb, this immuneACCESS table contains in-frame sequences only and omits some clones. Under half of the omission traces to an unresolved V gene where checked; the cause of the rest is unknown. The sample table shows 9,500 to 15,000 clones, and approximately 94% are seen once. Of the sample, about 8.9% falls within the top ten clones. The sample comprised PBMCs. The receptor was isolated from a human donor in good health. The rearranged chain carries TRBV19 and TRBJ1-2, and possibly TRBD1, on 5 matching bases. The CDR3: CASTPYPHGGSYGYTF. Read as DNA, the sequence is TGTGCCAGTACACCATACCCCCACGGGGGTAGCTATGGCTACACCTTC.